This TCR beta chain was identified in a study of shared clonotypes between healthy human individuals. Sequencing used immunoSEQ multiplex PCR; TCRdb keeps in-frame clones, though not all of them. The repertoire holds fewer than 500,000 clones, about three quarters seen once, with roughly an eighth in the top ten. Healthy HIV-negative adults with no recent acute infections or vaccinations were recruited as donors. CDR1 and CDR2 (germline): MNHEY, SMNVEV (reference sequence). The CDR3 spans 17 residues. V lost 8 bases to trimming and J lost 0 bases; unmatched junction nucleotides: 7. The TCR comes from a woman aged 40 to 50 in good health. Some clones in this sample may be carry-over from other donors' samples. Sample: PBMCs. This sequence joins TRBV27 and TRBJ2-7; 16 nucleotides agree with TRBD2. The CDR3: CASSGTSGRARSYEQYF. CDR3 in DNA: TGTGCCAGCTCAGGGACTAGCGGGAGGGCACGCTCCTACGAGCAGTACTTC.